The 25 T cell receptor beta chains presented below share a single source sample, sequenced in a study of early T cells in non-severe SARS-CoV-2 infection. TCRdb passed the 5' RACE reads through MiXCR, listing each CDR3 protein once. The sample consists of roughly 100,000 distinct CDR3 sequences, 13% of them appearing once. Sequences were obtained from whole blood. The receptors were gathered from an adult who was a healthcare worker with PCR-confirmed SARS-CoV-2 infection or an uninfected control (not recorded which).

The chain is built from TRBV29-1 and TRBJ1-2, with 7 bases matching TRBD1. Germline CDR1 and CDR2: SQVTM and ANQGSEA. This CDR3 comprises 13 residues. V trimming: 4 bases; J trimming: 2 bases; junction bases outside the gene matches: 4. The CDR3 here is CSVVRTGNYGYTF. The DNA for the CDR3 is TGCAGCGTTGTACGGACAGGAAACTATGGCTACACCTTC.

This rearrangement joins TRBV9 to TRBJ2-2; D not resolved. The CDR3 is 15 residues long. Trimming shortened V by 0 bases and J by 8 bases, and 14 bases separated the two germline ends. Germline V gene data show CDR1 as SGDLS and CDR2 as YYNGEE. Here the CDR3 reads CASSVDFRPAGELFF. For the CDR3, the DNA is TGTGCCAGCAGCGTAGACTTCCGGCCCGCGGGGGAGCTGTTTTTT. Looking up the rest from reference TRBV9 and TRBJ2-2 gives the full variable domain: DSGVTQTPKHLITATGQRVTLRCSPRSGDLSVYWYQQSLDQGLQFLIQYYNGEERAKGNILERFSAQQFPDLHSELNLSSLELGDSALYFCASSVDFRPAGELFFGEGSRLTVL.

This clonotype was found a few times. This chain joins TRBV18 and TRBJ2-1, with D hard to call. V was pared by 4 bases and J by 4 bases, with 8 bases between. The germline CDR1 and CDR2 sequences are KGHSH and LQKENI. The CDR3 sequence is 13 residues long. The CDR3 DNA is TGTGCCAGCTCACTGGAACGGTACAATGAGCAGTTCTTC. Protein product: CASSLERYNEQFF.

This chain links TRBV18 with TRBJ2-1; D ambiguous. Trimming cost V 3 bases and J 7 bases, with 13 bases left between them. Germline V CDR1 and CDR2: KGHSH, LQKENI. The CDR3 runs 14 residues. The CDR3 reads CASSPPALRNEQFF. CDR3 DNA: TGTGCCAGCTCACCCCCGGCGTTAAGAAATGAGCAGTTCTTC.

This chain joins TRBV9 and TRBJ1-2; D remains unclear. This CDR3 region has 15 residues. Per the germline V gene, CDR1 is SGDLS and CDR2 is YYNGEE. With 0 bases removed from V and 0 bases from J, the gap between germline ends came to 9 bases. The CDR3 loop reads CASSVDYGANYGYTF. In DNA, the CDR3 is TGTGCCAGCAGCGTAGACTATGGGGCTAACTATGGCTACACCTTC.

In this sample, this clonotype turned up many times. The chain carries TRBV30 and TRBJ2-3; no clear D. Trimming removed 3 bases at V and 2 bases at J, with 9 bases between. Germline loops: CDR1 GTSNPN, CDR2 SVGIG (reference sequence). The CDR3 totals 13 residues. The CDR3 DNA follows: TGTGCCTGGAGGCAGACCCCCACAGATACGCAGTATTTT. This gives the protein CAWRQTPTDTQYF.

The chain links TRBV6-1 to TRBJ2-7; TRBD2 matches at 9 bases. This CDR3 spans 18 amino acids. J gave up 0 bases and V 8 bases, and 17 bases lay outside the gene matches. From germline, CDR1 is MNHNS and CDR2 SASEGT. CDR3 protein: CASSRPRLKREDSYEQYF. CDR3 nucleotide sequence: TGTGCCAGCTCGAGACCGCGACTAAAGCGGGAGGACTCCTACGAGCAGTACTTC.

This clonotype was counted ten times or more. This chain joins TRBV10-3 and TRBJ1-2, with a possible D match to TRBD1 (6 bases). Per the germline V gene, CDR1 is ENHRY and CDR2 is SYGVKD. The V and J ends lost 3 bases and 6 bases respectively, with 11 bases between them. CDR3 length: 13 amino acids. DNA for the CDR3: TGTGCCATCAGTGAATCCACAGGGAATGGCTACACCTTC. Encoded protein: CAISESTGNGYTF.

This clonotype appeared a few times. This rearrangement joins TRBV24-1 to TRBJ2-3, with a tentative D call TRBD2 (6 bases). The CDR3 has 15 residues. The germline CDR1 and CDR2 sequences are KGHDR and SFDVKD. V was trimmed by 4 bases and J by 4 bases, leaving 14 bases between them. The CDR3 here is CATSDPNRLADTQYF. Written as DNA, the CDR3 is TGTGCCACCAGTGACCCTAACCGACTAGCAGATACGCAGTATTTT.

The table lists this clonotype with many counts. The genes are TRBV7-9 and TRBJ2-7, with 7 nucleotides matching TRBD1. After removal of 1 base from V and 7 bases from J, the junction contained 7 bases not matched to a gene. The CDR3 runs to 14 residues. The germline CDR1 and CDR2 sequences are SEHNR and FQNEAQ (reference sequence). This CDR3 is CASSLEGSGGEQYF. The CDR3 DNA sequence: TGTGCCAGCAGCTTAGAGGGTTCAGGGGGAGAGCAGTACTTC.

This clonotype has only a few counts. V usage is TRBV7-2 and J usage is TRBJ2-1, with 10 bases lining up with TRBD2. There are 17 residues in the CDR3. The junction had 6 bases not matched to a gene; V was cut back by 1 base and J by 3 bases. Germline assignment: CDR1 SGHTA and CDR2 FQGNSA. The CDR3 DNA reads as TGTGCCAGCAGCTTAGGGCTAGCGGGAGCCTTCTACAATGAGCAGTTCTTC. This gives the protein CASSLGLAGAFYNEQFF.

V is TRBV12-3 or TRBV12-4 and J is TRBJ1-6, with 7 bases fitting TRBD1. With 5 bases clipped from V and 6 bases from J, the junction kept 7 bases outside the gene matches. CDR3 length: 15 residues. DNA for the CDR3: TGTGCCAGCAGTGGTGCAGGGGGGAGTAATTCACCCCTCCACTTT. Protein sequence: CASSGAGGSNSPLHF.

This clonotype occurred many times. This chain connects TRBV25-1 to TRBJ2-1; 8 bases are a match to TRBD2. The CDR3 is 14 amino acids. CDR1 MGHDK and CDR2 SYGVNS come from the germline V gene. V lost 5 bases and J lost 6; bases outside the gene matches: 6. In DNA, the CDR3 is TGTGCCAGCAGTCAAGCGGGAGCCCTCAATGAGCAGTTCTTC. The encoded protein is CASSQAGALNEQFF.

The gene calls are TRBV19 and TRBJ2-1, with D unclear. The germline CDR1 and CDR2 sequences are LNHDA and SQIVND (reference sequence). The CDR3 has 13 residues. V lost 3 bases and J 9 bases, leaving 12 bases between the germline ends. The CDR3 reads CASSIGSVGEQFF. In DNA, the CDR3 is TGTGCCAGTAGTATCGGCAGTGTTGGTGAGCAGTTCTTC.

This clonotype has ten or more counts. J is TRBJ2-1 and V is TRBV12-5; 7 bases are a match to TRBD2. V gave up 3 bases and J gave up 6 bases; unmatched junction bases: 2. The CDR3 length is 13 residues. Germline-derived CDR1 and CDR2 are LGHNT and FRNRAP. The CDR3 bases are TGTGCTAGTGGTTTATCGGGGGGCAATGAGCAGTTCTTC. This sequence encodes CASGLSGGNEQFF. The full variable domain, its missing parts supplied by reference TRBV12-5 and TRBJ2-1, is DARVTQTPRHKVTEMGQEVTMRCQPILGHNTVFWYRQTMMQGLELLAYFRNRAPLDDSGMPKDRFSAEMPDATLATLKIQPSEPRDSAVYFCASGLSGGNEQFFGPGTRLTVL.

This clonotype was detected ten times or more. The V call is TRBV28, the J call TRBJ1-1; D gene ambiguous. V lost 5 bases and J lost 6, with 16 bases in between. This CDR3 spans 14 amino acids. CDR1 and CDR2 from the germline V gene are MDHEN and SYDVKM. The CDR3 DNA follows: TGTGCCAGCAGTAGTCTGAGGGCCCCCCCTGAAGCTTTCTTT. Translated, it gives CASSSLRAPPEAFF.

The chain has TRBV10-1 and TRBJ2-5, with no clear D. Germline V gene sequence: CDR1 WNHNN, CDR2 SYGVQD (reference sequence). The CDR3 is made up of 13 amino acids. Trimming took off 7 bases at V and 0 bases at J, with 9 bases between the two ends. CDR3 sequence reads: CASKRSYQETQYF. For the CDR3, the DNA is TGCGCCAGCAAGCGCAGCTACCAAGAGACCCAGTACTTC.

The chain carries TRBV12-3 or TRBV12-4 and TRBJ2-1; D perhaps matches TRBD2 (5 bases). The CDR3 totals 15 residues. V was cut by 7 bases and J by 0 bases, with 13 bases left in between. CDR3 sequence (DNA): TGTGCCAGCACCCCCCCGGGATTCTCCTACAATGAGCAGTTCTTC. It yields the protein CASTPPGFSYNEQFF.

In DNA, the CDR3 is TGTGCCAGCAGCACCGACAGGGGCCTCTACAATGAGCAGTTCTTC. Its protein product is CASSTDRGLYNEQFF. The chain couples TRBV7-3 to TRBJ2-1, with 8 bases fitting TRBD1. Germline V gene data show CDR1 as SGHTA and CDR2 as FQGTGA. This CDR3 has 15 residues. V lost 5 bases, J lost 3 bases, and 6 bases stayed unmatched.

At least ten counts were recorded for this clonotype. The gene calls are TRBV29-1 and TRBJ2-5; TRBD1 aligns across 9 bases. This CDR3 contains 13 residues. Germline CDR1 reads SQVTM; CDR2 reads ANQGSEA. Trimming took 7 bases from V and 5 from J; bases not matched to a gene: 8. Here the CDR3 DNA reads TGCAGCGAGAGAGGACAGGGGTTGGAGACCCAGTACTTC. Encoded protein: CSERGQGLETQYF.

Many counts were recorded for this clonotype. The chain combines TRBV12-3 or TRBV12-4 with TRBJ2-3, with a weak D call TRBD1 (6 bases). The CDR3 runs to 14 residues. Deletions cut 5 bases from V and 5 bases from J, with 14 bases between. The CDR3 nucleotides read TGTGCCAGCAGTCCTTACAGGGTTCGAGATACGCAGTATTTT. This translates into CASSPYRVRDTQYF.

This clonotype has ten or more counts. This chain connects TRBV7-8 to TRBJ1-3, with D possibly being TRBD1 (5 bases). CDR3 size: 14 residues. Germline CDR1 is SGHVS and CDR2 is FQNEAQ. Trimming removed 5 bases from V and 2 bases from J, with 10 bases in between. The CDR3 spells CASSPREPGNTIYF. CDR3 in DNA: TGTGCCAGCAGCCCCAGGGAACCTGGAAACACCATATATTTT.

V usage is TRBV19 and J usage is TRBJ2-1; tentatively, D is TRBD2 (6 bases). Germline assignment: CDR1 LNHDA and CDR2 SQIVND (reference sequence). The CDR3 loop spans 15 amino acids. The V and J ends lost 3 bases and 10 bases respectively, with 19 bases between them. In DNA, the CDR3 is TGTGCCAGTAGTATCCCCCTAGGTGGCGGGGACGAGCAGTTCTTC. This translates into CASSIPLGGGDEQFF.

This clonotype was counted between two and nine times. Written as DNA, the CDR3 is TGTGCCAGCTGGGTGACGGGGGATACGCAGTATTTT. Its translation is CASWVTGDTQYF. The genes are TRBV28 and TRBJ2-3; D possibly corresponds to TRBD2 (5 bases). The CDR3 covers 12 residues. CDR1 is MDHEN, CDR2 SYDVKM, per germline. The ends were cut back, 8 bases at V and 6 bases at J, with 12 bases in the middle.

In its sample, this clonotype was seen a few times. A much more abundant neighbour one base away suggests this may be a read error. The chain has TRBV9 and TRBJ2-6; no clear D gene. Germline assignment: CDR1 SGDLS and CDR2 YYNGEE. V dropped 2 bases and J dropped 1 base, with 1 base sitting between them. The CDR3 consists of 13 residues. The CDR3: CASSVSGANVLTF. Here the CDR3 DNA reads TGTGCCAGCAGCGTTTCTGGGGCCAACGTCCTGACTTTC.